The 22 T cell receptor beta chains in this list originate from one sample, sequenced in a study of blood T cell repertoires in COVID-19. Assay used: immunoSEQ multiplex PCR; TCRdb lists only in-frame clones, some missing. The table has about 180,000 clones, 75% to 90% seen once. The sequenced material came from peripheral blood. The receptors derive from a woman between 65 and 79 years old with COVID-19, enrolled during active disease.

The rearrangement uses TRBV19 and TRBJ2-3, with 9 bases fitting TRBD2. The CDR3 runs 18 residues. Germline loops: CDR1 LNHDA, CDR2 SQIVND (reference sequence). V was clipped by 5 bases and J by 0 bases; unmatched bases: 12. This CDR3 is CASSAWGLAFASTDTQYF. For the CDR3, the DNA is TGTGCCAGTAGTGCTTGGGGACTAGCTTTCGCTAGCACAGATACGCAGTATTTT.

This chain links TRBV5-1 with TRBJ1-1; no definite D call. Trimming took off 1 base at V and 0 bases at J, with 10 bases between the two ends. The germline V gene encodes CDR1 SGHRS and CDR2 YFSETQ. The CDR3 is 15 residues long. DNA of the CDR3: TGCGCCAGCAGCTTGCGTGTGGGCATGAACACTGAAGCTTTCTTT. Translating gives CASSLRVGMNTEAFF.

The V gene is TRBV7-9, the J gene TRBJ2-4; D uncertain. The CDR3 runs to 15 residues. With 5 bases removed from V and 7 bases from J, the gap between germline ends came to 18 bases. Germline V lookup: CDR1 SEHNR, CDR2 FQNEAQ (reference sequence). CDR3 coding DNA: TGTGCCAGCAGCCAGACGACCCCTACGACTAACATTCAGTACTTC. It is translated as CASSQTTPTTNIQYF.

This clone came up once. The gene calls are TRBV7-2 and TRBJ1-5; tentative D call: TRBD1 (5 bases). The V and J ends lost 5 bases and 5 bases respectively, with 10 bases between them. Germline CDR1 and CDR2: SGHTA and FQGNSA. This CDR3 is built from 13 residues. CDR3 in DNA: TGTGCCAGCAGCACAGGAGGGGATCAGCCCCAGCATTTT. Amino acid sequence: CASSTGGDQPQHF. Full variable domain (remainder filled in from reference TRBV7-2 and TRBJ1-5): GAGVSQSPSNKVTEKGKDVELRCDPISGHTALYWYRQSLGQGLEFLIYFQGNSAPDKSGLPSDRFSAERTGGSVSTLTIQRTQQEDSAVYLCASSTGGDQPQHFGDGTRLSIL.

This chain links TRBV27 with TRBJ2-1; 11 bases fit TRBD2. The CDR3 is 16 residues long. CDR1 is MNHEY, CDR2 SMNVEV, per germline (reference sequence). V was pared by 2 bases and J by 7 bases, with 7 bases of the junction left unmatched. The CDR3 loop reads CASSLLAGGSRNEQFF. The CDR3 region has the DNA TGTGCCAGCAGTTTACTAGCGGGAGGAAGCAGAAATGAGCAGTTCTTC.

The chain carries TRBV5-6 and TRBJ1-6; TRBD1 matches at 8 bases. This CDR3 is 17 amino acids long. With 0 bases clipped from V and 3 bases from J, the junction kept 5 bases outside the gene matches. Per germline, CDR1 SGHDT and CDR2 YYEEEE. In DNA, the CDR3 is TGTGCCAGCAGCTTGGGTTCAGGGGGCGTCTATAATTCACCCCTCCACTTT. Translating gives CASSLGSGGVYNSPLHF. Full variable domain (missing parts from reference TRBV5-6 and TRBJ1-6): DAGVTQSPTHLIKTRGQQVTLRCSPKSGHDTVSWYQQALGQGPQFIFQYYEEEERQRGNFPDRFSGHQFPNYSSELNVNALLLGDSALYLCASSLGSGGVYNSPLHFGNGTRLTVT.

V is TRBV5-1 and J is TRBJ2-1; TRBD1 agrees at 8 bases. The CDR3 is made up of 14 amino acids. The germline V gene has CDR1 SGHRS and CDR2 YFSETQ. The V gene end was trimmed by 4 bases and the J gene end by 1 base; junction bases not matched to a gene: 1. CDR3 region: CASSRDRSYNEQFF. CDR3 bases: TGCGCCAGCAGCCGGGACAGGTCCTACAATGAGCAGTTCTTC.

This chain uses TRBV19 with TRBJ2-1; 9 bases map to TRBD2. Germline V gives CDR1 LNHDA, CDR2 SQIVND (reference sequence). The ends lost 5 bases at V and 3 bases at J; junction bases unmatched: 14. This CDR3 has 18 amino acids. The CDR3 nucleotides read TGTGCCAGTAGTGAAGGGCTAGCGGGACCCCTGGACTACAATGAGCAGTTCTTC. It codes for CASSEGLAGPLDYNEQFF.

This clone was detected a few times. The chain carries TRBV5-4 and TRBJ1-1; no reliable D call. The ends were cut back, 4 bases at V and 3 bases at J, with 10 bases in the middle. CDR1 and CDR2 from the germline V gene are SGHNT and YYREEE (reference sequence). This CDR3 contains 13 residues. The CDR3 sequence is CASSVGWDTEAFF. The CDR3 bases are TGTGCCAGCAGCGTCGGGTGGGACACTGAAGCTTTCTTT.

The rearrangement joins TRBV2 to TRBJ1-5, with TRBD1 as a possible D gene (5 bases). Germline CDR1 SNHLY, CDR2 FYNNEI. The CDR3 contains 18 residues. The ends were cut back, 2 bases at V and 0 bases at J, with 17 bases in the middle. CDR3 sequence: CASSETGLGGISNQPQHF. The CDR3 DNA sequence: TGTGCCAGCAGTGAAACTGGACTCGGGGGGATTAGCAATCAGCCCCAGCATTTT. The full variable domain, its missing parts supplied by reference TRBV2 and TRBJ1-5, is EPEVTQTPSHQVTQMGQEVILRCVPISNHLYFYWYRQILGQKVEFLVSFYNNEISEKSEIFDDQFSVERPDGSNFTLKIRSTKLEDSAMYFCASSETGLGGISNQPQHFGDGTRLSIL.

The CDR3: CASSQDSTGQVYYTF. CDR3 DNA: TGCGCCAGCAGCCAAGACTCAACGGGACAGGTTTACTACACCTTC. The chain joins TRBV4-3 to TRBJ1-2; 8 bases agree with TRBD1. V lost 0 bases to trimming and J lost 10 bases; unmatched junction nucleotides: 10. The CDR3 loop spans 15 amino acids. The germline V gene has CDR1 LGHNA and CDR2 YSLEER.

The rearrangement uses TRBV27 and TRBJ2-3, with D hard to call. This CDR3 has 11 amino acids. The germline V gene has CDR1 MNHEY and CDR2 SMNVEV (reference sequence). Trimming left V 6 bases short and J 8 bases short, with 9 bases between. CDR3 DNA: TGTGCCAGCAGCGTTAGCAGTACGCAGTATTTT. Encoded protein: CASSVSSTQYF.

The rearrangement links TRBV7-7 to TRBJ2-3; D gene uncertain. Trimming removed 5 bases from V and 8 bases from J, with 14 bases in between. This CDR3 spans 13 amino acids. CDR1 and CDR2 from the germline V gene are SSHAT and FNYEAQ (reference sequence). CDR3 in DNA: TGTGCCAGCAGCCCCTGGCCCCAGGCTACGCAGTATTTT. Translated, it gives CASSPWPQATQYF.

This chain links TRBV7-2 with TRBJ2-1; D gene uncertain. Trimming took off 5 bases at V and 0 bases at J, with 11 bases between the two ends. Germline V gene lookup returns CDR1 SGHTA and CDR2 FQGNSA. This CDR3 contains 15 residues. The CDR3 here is CASSPDYSSYNEQFF. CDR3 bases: TGTGCCAGCAGCCCCGATTATAGCTCCTACAATGAGCAGTTCTTC.

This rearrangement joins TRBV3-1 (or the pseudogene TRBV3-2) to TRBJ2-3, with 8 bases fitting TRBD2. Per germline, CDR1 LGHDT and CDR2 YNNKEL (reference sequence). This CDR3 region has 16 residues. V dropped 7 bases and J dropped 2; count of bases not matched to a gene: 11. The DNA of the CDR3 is TGTGCCAGCACCCCCGGGGGCGGGAGGCTCACAGATACGCAGTATTTT. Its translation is CASTPGGGRLTDTQYF.

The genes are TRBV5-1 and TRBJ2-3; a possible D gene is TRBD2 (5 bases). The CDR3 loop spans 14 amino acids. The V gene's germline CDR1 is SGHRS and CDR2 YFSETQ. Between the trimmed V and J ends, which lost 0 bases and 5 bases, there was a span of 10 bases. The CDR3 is CASSLGTLGDTQYF. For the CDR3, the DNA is TGCGCCAGCAGCTTGGGTACACTAGGAGATACGCAGTATTTT.

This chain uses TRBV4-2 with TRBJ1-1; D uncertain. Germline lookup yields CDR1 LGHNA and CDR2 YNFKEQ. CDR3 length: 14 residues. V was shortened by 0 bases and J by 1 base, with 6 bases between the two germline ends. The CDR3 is CASSQEVANTEAFF. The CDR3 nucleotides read TGTGCCAGCAGCCAAGAAGTAGCGAACACTGAAGCTTTCTTT.

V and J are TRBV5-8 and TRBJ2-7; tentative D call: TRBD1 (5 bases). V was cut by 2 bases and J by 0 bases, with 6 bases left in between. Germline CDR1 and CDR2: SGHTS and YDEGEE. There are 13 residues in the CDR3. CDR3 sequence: CASSLGVSYEQYF. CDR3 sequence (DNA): TGTGCCAGCAGCTTAGGGGTCTCCTACGAGCAGTACTTC.

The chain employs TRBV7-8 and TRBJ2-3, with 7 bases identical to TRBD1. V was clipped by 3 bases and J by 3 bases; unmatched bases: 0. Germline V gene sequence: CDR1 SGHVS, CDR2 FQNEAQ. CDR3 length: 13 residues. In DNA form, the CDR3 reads TGTGCCAGCAGCTTCAGGGGGACAGATACGCAGTATTTT. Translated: CASSFRGTDTQYF. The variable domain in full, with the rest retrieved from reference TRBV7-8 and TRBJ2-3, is GAGVSQSPRYKVAKRGQDVALRCDPISGHVSLFWYQQALGQGPEFLTYFQNEAQLDKSGLPSDRFFAERPEGSVSTLKIQRTQQEDSAVYLCASSFRGTDTQYFGPGTRLTVL.

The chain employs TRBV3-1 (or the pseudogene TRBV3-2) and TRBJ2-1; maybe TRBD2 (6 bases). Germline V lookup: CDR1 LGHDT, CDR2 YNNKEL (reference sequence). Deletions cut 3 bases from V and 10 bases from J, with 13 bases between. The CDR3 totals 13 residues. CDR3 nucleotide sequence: TGTGCCAGCAGCCAGGCCGGGACTTTAGAGCAGTTCTTC. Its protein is CASSQAGTLEQFF.

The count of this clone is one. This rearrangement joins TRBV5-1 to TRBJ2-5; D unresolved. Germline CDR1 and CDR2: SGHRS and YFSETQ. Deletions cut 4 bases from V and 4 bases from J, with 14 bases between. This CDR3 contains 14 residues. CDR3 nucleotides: TGCGCCAGCAGCGGCCGATCCTCGGGAGAGACCCAGTACTTC. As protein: CASSGRSSGETQYF.

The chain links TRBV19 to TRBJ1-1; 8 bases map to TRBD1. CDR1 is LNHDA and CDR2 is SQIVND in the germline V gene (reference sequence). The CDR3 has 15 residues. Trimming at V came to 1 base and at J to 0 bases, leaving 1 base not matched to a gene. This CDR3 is CASSIATGVNTEAFF. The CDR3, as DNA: TGTGCCAGTAGTATAGCGACAGGGGTGAACACTGAAGCTTTCTTT.